Listed here are 18 T cell receptor beta chains from one sample, sequenced in a study of blood T cells in healthy people across ages. Next came a second PCR, run for about 7 to 11 cycles, which used a sample-barcoded 5' primer along with a J-beta primer mix. TCRdb fed the 5' RACE reads into MiXCR, producing one record per CDR3 protein. The data hold more than 800,000 distinct CDR3 sequences, with 45% observed a single time. Sequencing was carried out using blood. These receptors came from a woman aged 60-70 years in good health.

Concerning this clonotype: Since the CDR3 does not end with the conserved phenylalanine or tryptophan, this likely comes from a read error. CDR3 in amino acids: CASSDPTRTDTQYL. DNA for the CDR3: TGCGCCAGCTCGGACCCGACACGCACAGATACGCAGTATTTG. V is TRBV5-1 and J is TRBJ2-3, with no clear D. The germline CDR1 and CDR2 sequences are SGHRS and YFSETQ. V gave up 7 bases and J gave up 1 base, with 13 bases separating them. The CDR3 loop spans 14 amino acids.

The chain combines TRBV7-3 with TRBJ2-3; no reliable D call. The CDR3 extends over 15 amino acids. From germline, CDR1 is SGHTA and CDR2 FQGTGA. Trimming shortened V by 5 bases and J by 0 bases, and 12 bases separated the two germline ends. Here the CDR3 reads CASSPMGFSTDTQYF. The DNA of the CDR3 is TGTGCCAGCAGCCCGATGGGTTTTAGCACAGATACGCAGTATTTT.

The chain links TRBV28 to TRBJ2-3; possibly TRBD1 for D (6 bases). The CDR3 totals 14 residues. Between the trimmed V and J ends, which lost 6 bases and 4 bases, there was a span of 14 bases. Germline-derived CDR1 and CDR2 are MDHEN and SYDVKM. The CDR3, as DNA: TGTGCCAGCAGCTTTACAGGGATCTCAGATACGCAGTATTTT. It specifies CASSFTGISDTQYF.

The V and J genes are TRBV11-2 and TRBJ2-3; no clear D gene. Germline CDR1 reads SGHAT; CDR2 reads FQNNGV. V lost 3 bases and J lost 7, with 20 bases in between. The CDR3 loop spans 16 amino acids. CDR3 coding DNA: TGTGCCAGCAGCTTCTTGACTGGCCTCATGCATAATACGCAGTATTTT. Residues: CASSFLTGLMHNTQYF.

V is TRBV9 and J is TRBJ2-1, with D perhaps TRBD2 (5 bases). V was pared by 0 bases and J by 2 bases, with 9 bases between. CDR1 is SGDLS and CDR2 is YYNGEE in the germline V gene. This CDR3 has 15 amino acids. The CDR3 region has the DNA TGTGCCAGCAGCGTAGGAGGAGCGGCCTACAATGAGCAGTTCTTC. Residues: CASSVGGAAYNEQFF.

The J gene is TRBJ2-7, the V gene TRBV10-3, with D perhaps TRBD2 (6 bases). The CDR3 runs 17 residues. Trimming removed 2 bases at V and 0 bases at J, with 17 bases between. Germline V CDR1 and CDR2: ENHRY, SYGVKD. As DNA, the CDR3 is TGTGCCATCAGTGAGAGCCGCGCGACTAGACCCTCCTACGAGCAGTACTTC. Its protein product is CAISESRATRPSYEQYF.

The chain joins TRBV7-2 to TRBJ2-1; D gene uncertain. The better agreement between TRBJ2-7 and the DNA end casts doubt on the J call. The length of the CDR3 is 13 residues. Germline CDR1 is SGHTA and CDR2 is FQGNSA. This chain's CDR3 is CASSVSTYNEQYF. The DNA for the CDR3 is TGTGCCAGCAGCGTTAGTACCTACAATGAGCAGTACTTC.

This clonotype was seen just once. The chain employs TRBV2 and TRBJ1-1; D is unresolved. The germline gives CDR1 SNHLY, CDR2 FYNNEI. Trimming removed 7 bases from V and 1 base from J, with 7 bases in between. This CDR3 has 12 residues. CDR3 nucleotide sequence: TGTGCCAGCACCCCCGCGAACACTGAAGCTTTCTTT. Residues: CASTPANTEAFF.

This chain connects TRBV6-5 to TRBJ1-5; a weak D match, TRBD1 (6 bases). V gave up 6 bases and J gave up 0 bases, with 12 bases separating them. In germline, CDR1 is MNHEY, CDR2 SVGAGI. CDR3 length equals 15 residues. CDR3 protein: CASRNEQGSNQPQHF. For the CDR3, the DNA is TGTGCCAGCAGAAACGAACAGGGTAGCAATCAGCCCCAGCATTTT.

CDR3 DNA sequence: TGTGCCAGCAGTGTGTGGCAGGGGGGAGAGACCCAGTACTTC. It yields the protein CASSVWQGGETQYF. This sequence joins TRBV12-3 or TRBV12-4 and TRBJ2-5; tentatively, D is TRBD1 (7 bases). The length of the CDR3 is 14 residues. V gave up 5 bases and J gave up 4 bases, with 14 bases separating them.

J is TRBJ2-1 and V is TRBV2, with 9 nucleotides matching TRBD2. The CDR3 length is 12 residues. With 6 bases clipped from V and 6 bases from J, the junction kept 0 bases outside the gene matches. From germline, CDR1 is SNHLY and CDR2 FYNNEI. The CDR3 loop is CASRGLANEQFF. The CDR3 DNA follows: TGTGCCAGCAGGGGACTAGCCAATGAGCAGTTCTTC. Drawing the rest from reference TRBV2 and TRBJ2-1, the complete variable domain is EPEVTQTPSHQVTQMGQEVILRCVPISNHLYFYWYRQILGQKVEFLVSFYNNEISEKSEIFDDQFSVERPDGSNFTLKIRSTKLEDSAMYFCASRGLANEQFFGPGTRLTVL.

V is TRBV6-5 and J is TRBJ1-2, with D tentatively TRBD1 (5 bases). Trimming pared 0 bases from V and 4 bases from J, leaving 12 bases between. Germline CDR1 and CDR2: MNHEY and SVGAGI. The CDR3 sequence is 15 residues long. CDR3 region: CASSYSPGPVYGYTF. The DNA for the CDR3 is TGTGCCAGCAGTTACTCCCCGGGACCAGTCTATGGCTACACCTTC.

This chain joins TRBV4-1 and TRBJ2-7; 11 bases align to TRBD2. V dropped 1 base and J dropped 6; count of bases not matched to a gene: 5. CDR1 is MGHRA and CDR2 is YSYEKL in the germline V gene. This CDR3 has 15 amino acids. CDR3 nucleotides: TGCGCCAGCAGCCAAGTGGAGACTAGCGGGGTCGAGCAGTACTTC. Residues: CASSQVETSGVEQYF.

The V gene is TRBV15, the J gene TRBJ2-1; D gene ambiguous. Per germline, CDR1 LNHNV and CDR2 YYDKDF (reference sequence). CDR3 length: 14 amino acids. Trimming took 1 base from V and 5 from J, leaving 9 bases between them. The CDR3 DNA sequence: TGTGCCACCAGCAGAGGAAACCCCAACAATGAGCAGTTCTTC. Translated: CATSRGNPNNEQFF.

The J gene is TRBJ2-7, the V gene TRBV20-1; D unresolved. The last part of the DNA fits TRBJ2-5 better; the J call may be wrong. Germline CDR1 reads DFQATT; CDR2 reads SNEGSKA (reference sequence). This CDR3 comprises 16 residues. CDR3 bases: TGCAGTGCTAGAGGCCAATCCAGGTCTGGTTTAGAGACCCAGTACTTC. It specifies CSARGQSRSGLETQYF.

This chain links TRBV20-1 with TRBJ1-5, with TRBD1 as a possible D gene (5 bases). This CDR3 has 14 amino acids. Trimming left V 2 bases short and J 3 bases short, with 11 bases between. The germline gives CDR1 DFQATT, CDR2 SNEGSKA (reference sequence). CDR3 sequence: CSARLGVFNQPQHF. Written as DNA, the CDR3 is TGCAGTGCTAGACTAGGGGTTTTCAATCAGCCCCAGCATTTT.

This clonotype was observed a handful of times. CDR3 bases: TGTGCCAGCAGCCCATCGACTAGTGCAGATACGCAGTATTTT. It translates to CASSPSTSADTQYF. This chain joins TRBV7-2 and TRBJ2-3; D possibly corresponds to TRBD2 (6 bases). Trimming took off 5 bases at V and 4 bases at J, with 13 bases between the two ends. In germline, CDR1 is SGHTA, CDR2 FQGNSA. This CDR3 region has 14 residues.

This chain uses TRBV9 with TRBJ2-5; 8 positions agree with TRBD1. With 6 bases clipped from V and 4 bases from J, the junction kept 11 bases outside the gene matches. The CDR3 sequence is 15 residues long. From germline, CDR1 is SGDLS and CDR2 YYNGEE. The chain's CDR3 is CASTRGAGGAETQYF. The CDR3 region has the DNA TGTGCCAGCACGCGTGGGGCAGGGGGCGCAGAGACCCAGTACTTC.